The clone carrying this T cell receptor beta chain was counted many times. This record comes from a study of Graves' ophthalmopathy and Graves' hyperthyroidism. Germline V lookup: CDR1 SGHAT, CDR2 FQNNGV. The CDR3 totals 17 residues. V lost 4 bases to trimming and J lost 1 base; unmatched junction nucleotides: 11. Amplification from RNA transcripts yielded the TCR beta CDR3 regions. HTBI-primed RT-PCR formed the first round, and a multiplex PCR formed the second. TCRdb reprocessed the multiplex PCR reads via MiXCR and lists one record per CDR3 protein. The sample lists roughly 480,000 distinct CDR3 sequences; around 14% were seen once.

This clonotype originated in a woman aged 25 to 45 with Graves' ophthalmopathy. Source material: blood. The rearrangement joins TRBV11-2 to TRBJ2-7; 9 nucleotides match TRBD2. The CDR3 DNA follows: TGTGCCAGCAGCTGGAGCCTCGGGACTAGCTCGTCCTACGAGCAGTACTTC. This encodes CASSWSLGTSSSYEQYF.